This T cell receptor beta chain is from a study of CD4 T cells in relation to SARS-CoV-2 and coronaviruses. Only in-frame clones appear in the TCRdb table, and some are missing; sequencing was by immunoSEQ multiplex PCR. Among around 20,000 clones listed, about three quarters were seen once. Before the COVID-19 pandemic, during about 2011-2019, CD4+ T cells were taken from unexposed donors. The cells were cultured for under twelve days before CD4+ T cells were isolated. As cell numbers allowed, unexposed-donor CD4+ T cells faced SARS-CoV-2 S/N and four cold-coronavirus spikes. To note about this clone: Antigen specificity is unknown.

There are 19 residues in the CDR3. The V end was cut by 1 base, the J end by 0 bases, with 21 bases between. Germline-derived CDR1 and CDR2 are MGHRA and YSYEKL. The V call is TRBV4-1, the J call TRBJ1-1; D is perhaps TRBD1 (6 bases). This TCR came from a human donor in good health. Input material: CD4+ T cells from PBMCs, cultured in vitro. The chain's CDR3 is CASSQGLLRGGRMNTEAFF. The CDR3 DNA reads as TGCGCCAGCAGCCAAGGCCTACTACGGGGGGGGCGGATGAACACTGAAGCTTTCTTT.